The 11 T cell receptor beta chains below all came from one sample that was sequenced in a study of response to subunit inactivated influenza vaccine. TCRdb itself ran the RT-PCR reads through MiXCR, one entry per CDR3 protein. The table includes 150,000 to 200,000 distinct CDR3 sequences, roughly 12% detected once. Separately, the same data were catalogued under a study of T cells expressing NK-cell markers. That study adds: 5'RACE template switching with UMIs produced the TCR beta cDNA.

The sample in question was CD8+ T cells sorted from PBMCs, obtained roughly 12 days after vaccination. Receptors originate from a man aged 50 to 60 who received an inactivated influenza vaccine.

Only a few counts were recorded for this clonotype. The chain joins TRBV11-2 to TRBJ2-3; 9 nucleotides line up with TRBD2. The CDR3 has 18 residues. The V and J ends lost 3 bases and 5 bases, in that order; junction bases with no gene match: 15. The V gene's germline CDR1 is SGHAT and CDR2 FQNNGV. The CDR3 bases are TGTGCCAGCAGCTTCTCTTCTGCGGGAGGGCCGGCGGTAGATACGCAGTATTTT. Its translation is CASSFSSAGGPAVDTQYF.

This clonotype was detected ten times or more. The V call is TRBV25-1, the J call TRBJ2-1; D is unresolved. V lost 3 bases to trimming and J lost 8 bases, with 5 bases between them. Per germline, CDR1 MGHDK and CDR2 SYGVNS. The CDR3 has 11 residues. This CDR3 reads CASSDVHEQFF. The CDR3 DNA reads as TGTGCCAGCAGTGATGTCCATGAGCAGTTCTTC.

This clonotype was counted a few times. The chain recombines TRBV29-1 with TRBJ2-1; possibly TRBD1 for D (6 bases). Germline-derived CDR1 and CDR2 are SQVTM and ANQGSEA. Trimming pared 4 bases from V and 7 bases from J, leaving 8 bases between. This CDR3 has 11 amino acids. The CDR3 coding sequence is TGCAGCGTTGGGACAGAGAATGAGCAGTTCTTC. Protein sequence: CSVGTENEQFF.

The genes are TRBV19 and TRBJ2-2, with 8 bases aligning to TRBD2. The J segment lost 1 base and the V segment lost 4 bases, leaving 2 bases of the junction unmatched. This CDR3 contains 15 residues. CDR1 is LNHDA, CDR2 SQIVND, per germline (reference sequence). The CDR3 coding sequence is TGTGCCAGTAGTACCCTAGCGGGGAACACCGGGGAGCTGTTTTTT. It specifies CASSTLAGNTGELFF.

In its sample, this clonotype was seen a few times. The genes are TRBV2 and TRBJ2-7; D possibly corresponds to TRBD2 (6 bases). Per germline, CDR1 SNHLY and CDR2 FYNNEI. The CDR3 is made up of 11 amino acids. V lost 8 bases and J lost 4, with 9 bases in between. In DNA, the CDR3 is TGTGCCAGCTTTGGAGGGTACGAGCAGTACTTC. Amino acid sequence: CASFGGYEQYF.

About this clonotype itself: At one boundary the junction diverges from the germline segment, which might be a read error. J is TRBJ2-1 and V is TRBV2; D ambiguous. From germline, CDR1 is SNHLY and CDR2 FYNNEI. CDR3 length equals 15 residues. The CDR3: CASREGSYSYNEQFF. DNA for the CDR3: TGTGCCAGCAGGGAAGGGTCCTACTCCTACAATGAGCAGTTCTTC. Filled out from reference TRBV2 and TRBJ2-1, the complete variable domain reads EPEVTQTPSHQVTQMGQEVILRCVPISNHLYFYWYRQILGQKVEFLVSFYNNEISEKSEIFDDQFSVERPDGSNFTLKIRSTKLEDSAMYFCASREGSYSYNEQFFGPGTRLTVL.

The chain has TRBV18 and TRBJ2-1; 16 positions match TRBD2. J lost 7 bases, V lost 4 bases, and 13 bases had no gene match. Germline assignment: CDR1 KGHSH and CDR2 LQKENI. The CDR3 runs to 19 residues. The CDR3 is CASSLPGLAGGHVVNEQFF. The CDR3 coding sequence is TGTGCCAGCTCACTCCCGGGACTAGCGGGGGGGCACGTGGTAAATGAGCAGTTCTTC.

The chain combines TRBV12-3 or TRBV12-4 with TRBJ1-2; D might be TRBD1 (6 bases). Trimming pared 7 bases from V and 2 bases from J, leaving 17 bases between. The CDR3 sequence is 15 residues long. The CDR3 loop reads CASTLGGAINYGYTF. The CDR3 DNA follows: TGTGCCAGCACCCTTGGGGGGGCAATCAACTATGGCTACACCTTC.

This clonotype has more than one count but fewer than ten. The CDR3 here is CASSGRGTGPHQPQHF. CDR3 bases: TGTGCCAGCAGCGGGAGGGGGACAGGGCCTCATCAGCCCCAGCATTTT. The chain has TRBV21-1 and TRBJ1-5; whether TRBD1, the table's D call, matches the DNA was not checked. TRBV21-1 is deemed a pseudogene. The CDR3 has 16 residues.

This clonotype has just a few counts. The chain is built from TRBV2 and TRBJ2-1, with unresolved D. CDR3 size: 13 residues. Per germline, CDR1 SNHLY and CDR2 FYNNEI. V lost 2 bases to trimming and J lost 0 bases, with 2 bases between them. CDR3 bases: TGTGCCAGCAGTGAAAACTCCTACAATGAGCAGTTCTTC. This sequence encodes CASSENSYNEQFF.

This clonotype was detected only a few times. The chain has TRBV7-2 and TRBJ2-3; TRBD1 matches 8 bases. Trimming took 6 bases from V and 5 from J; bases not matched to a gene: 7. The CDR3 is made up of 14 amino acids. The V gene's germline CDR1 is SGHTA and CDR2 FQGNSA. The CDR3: CASSQTGAGDTQYF. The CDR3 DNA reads TGTGCCAGCAGTCAGACAGGGGCGGGAGATACGCAGTATTTT.